This T cell receptor (beta chain) was identified in a study of shared clonotypes between healthy human individuals. The ends were cut back, 6 bases at V and 5 bases at J, with 10 bases in the middle. Germline V gives CDR1 SNHLY, CDR2 FYNNEI. This CDR3 comprises 12 residues. TCRdb's copy holds only in-frame clones and misses some; the assay was immunoSEQ multiplex PCR. This sample has 950,000 to 1,100,000 clones, with under 80% found just once. The sequence derives from a man between 18 and 35 years old in good health. The specimen sequenced was memory CD4+ T cells sorted from blood. The subset here: CD45RA-negative fraction. V usage is TRBV2 and J usage is TRBJ2-5; D not resolved. The CDR3 protein is CASSAGQETQYF. The DNA of the CDR3 is TGTGCCAGCAGCGCCGGTCAGGAGACCCAGTACTTC.